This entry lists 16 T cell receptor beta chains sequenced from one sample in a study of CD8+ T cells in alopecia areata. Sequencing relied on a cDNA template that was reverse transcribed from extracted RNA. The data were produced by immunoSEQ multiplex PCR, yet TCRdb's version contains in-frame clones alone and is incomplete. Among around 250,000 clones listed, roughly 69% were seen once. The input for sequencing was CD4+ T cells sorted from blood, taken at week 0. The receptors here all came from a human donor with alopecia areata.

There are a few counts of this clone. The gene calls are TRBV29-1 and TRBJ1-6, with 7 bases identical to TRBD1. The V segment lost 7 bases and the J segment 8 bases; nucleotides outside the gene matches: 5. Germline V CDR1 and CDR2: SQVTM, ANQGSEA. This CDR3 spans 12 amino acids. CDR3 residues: CSARQGDSPLHF. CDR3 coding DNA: TGCAGCGCCCGACAGGGTGATTCACCCCTCCACTTT.

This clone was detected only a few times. The CDR3 DNA is TGTGCCAGCTCACCACTGACGGGGGGTGAGCAGTTCTTC. Its translation: CASSPLTGGEQFF. The chain is built from TRBV18 and TRBJ2-1; the match to TRBD2 covers 7 bases. With V trimmed by 1 base and J by 9 bases, 3 bases remained unmatched. The germline V gene encodes CDR1 KGHSH and CDR2 LQKENI. This CDR3 has 13 residues.

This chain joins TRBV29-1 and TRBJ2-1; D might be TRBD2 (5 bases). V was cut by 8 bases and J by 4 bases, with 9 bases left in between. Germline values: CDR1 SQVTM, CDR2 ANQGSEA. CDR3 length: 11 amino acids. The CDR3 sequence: CSQRGYNEQFF. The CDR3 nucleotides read TGCAGCCAACGGGGTTACAATGAGCAGTTCTTC.

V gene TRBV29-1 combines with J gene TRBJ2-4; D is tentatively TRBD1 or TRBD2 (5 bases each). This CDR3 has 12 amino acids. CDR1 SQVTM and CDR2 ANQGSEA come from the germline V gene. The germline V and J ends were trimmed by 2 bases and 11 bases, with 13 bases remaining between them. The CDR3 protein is CSVELGVSVQYF. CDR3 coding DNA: TGCAGCGTTGAATTGGGGGTCTCAGTTCAGTACTTC.

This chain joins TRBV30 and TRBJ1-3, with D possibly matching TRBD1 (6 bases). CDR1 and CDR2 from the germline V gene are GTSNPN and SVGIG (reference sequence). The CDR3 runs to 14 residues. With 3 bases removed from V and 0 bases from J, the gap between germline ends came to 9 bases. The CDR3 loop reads CAWSTGYSGNTIYF. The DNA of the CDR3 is TGTGCCTGGAGCACAGGGTACTCTGGAAACACCATATATTTT.

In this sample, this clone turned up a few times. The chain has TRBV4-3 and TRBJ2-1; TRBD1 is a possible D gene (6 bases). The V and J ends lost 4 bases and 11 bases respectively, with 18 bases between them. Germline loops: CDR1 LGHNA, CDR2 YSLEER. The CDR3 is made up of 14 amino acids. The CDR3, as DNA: TGCGCCAGCAGCCTCCAGGGGCGCGGTGAAAAGCAGTTCTTC. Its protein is CASSLQGRGEKQFF.

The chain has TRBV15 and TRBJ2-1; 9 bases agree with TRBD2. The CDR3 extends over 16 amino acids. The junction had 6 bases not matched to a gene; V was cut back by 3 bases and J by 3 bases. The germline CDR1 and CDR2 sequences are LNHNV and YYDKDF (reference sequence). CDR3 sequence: CATSSRLAGVYNEQFF. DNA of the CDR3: TGTGCCACCAGCAGCCGATTAGCGGGGGTCTACAATGAGCAGTTCTTC.

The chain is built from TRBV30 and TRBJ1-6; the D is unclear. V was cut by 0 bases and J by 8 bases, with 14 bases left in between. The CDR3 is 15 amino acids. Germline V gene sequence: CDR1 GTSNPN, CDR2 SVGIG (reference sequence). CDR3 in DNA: TGTGCCTGGAGTGTATATGGCAAAGGAGATTCACCCCTCCACTTT. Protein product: CAWSVYGKGDSPLHF.

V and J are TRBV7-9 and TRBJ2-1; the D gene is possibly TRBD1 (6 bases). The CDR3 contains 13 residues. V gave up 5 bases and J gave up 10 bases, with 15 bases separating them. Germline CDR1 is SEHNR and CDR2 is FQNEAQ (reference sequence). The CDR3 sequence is CASSPGTGKEQFF. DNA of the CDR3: TGTGCCAGCAGCCCGGGCACAGGGAAGGAGCAGTTCTTC.

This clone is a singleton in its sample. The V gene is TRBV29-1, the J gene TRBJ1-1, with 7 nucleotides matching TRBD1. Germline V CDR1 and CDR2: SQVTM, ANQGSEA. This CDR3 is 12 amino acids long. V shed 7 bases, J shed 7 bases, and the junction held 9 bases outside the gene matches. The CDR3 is CSGQPGQNEAFF. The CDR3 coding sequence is TGCAGCGGCCAGCCGGGACAGAATGAAGCTTTCTTT. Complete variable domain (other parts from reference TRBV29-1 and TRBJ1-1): SAVISQKPSRDICQRGTSLTIQCQVDSQVTMMFWYRQQPGQSLTLIATANQGSEATYESGFVIDKFPISRPNLTFSTLTVSNMSPEDSSIYLCSGQPGQNEAFFGQGTRLTVV.

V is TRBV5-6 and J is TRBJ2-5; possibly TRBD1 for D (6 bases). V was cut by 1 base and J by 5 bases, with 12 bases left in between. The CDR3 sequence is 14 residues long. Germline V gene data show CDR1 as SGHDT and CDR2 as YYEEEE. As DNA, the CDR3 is TGTGCCAGCAGCTTGATGGGGGCCGGGGAGACCCAGTACTTC. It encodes CASSLMGAGETQYF. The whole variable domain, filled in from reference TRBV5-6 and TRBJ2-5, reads DAGVTQSPTHLIKTRGQQVTLRCSPKSGHDTVSWYQQALGQGPQFIFQYYEEEERQRGNFPDRFSGHQFPNYSSELNVNALLLGDSALYLCASSLMGAGETQYFGPGTRLLVL.

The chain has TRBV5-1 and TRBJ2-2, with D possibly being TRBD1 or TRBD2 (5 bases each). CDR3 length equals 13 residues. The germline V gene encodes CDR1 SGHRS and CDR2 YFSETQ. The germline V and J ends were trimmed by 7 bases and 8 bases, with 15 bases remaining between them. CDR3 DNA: TGCGCCAGCCGCCGGGGCCCGACTGGGGAGCTGTTTTTT. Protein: CASRRGPTGELFF.

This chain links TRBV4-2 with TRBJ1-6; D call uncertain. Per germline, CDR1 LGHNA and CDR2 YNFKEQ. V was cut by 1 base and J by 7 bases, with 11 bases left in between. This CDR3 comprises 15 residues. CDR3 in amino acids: CASSQVPGRNSPLHF. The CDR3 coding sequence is TGTGCCAGCAGCCAAGTTCCGGGAAGGAATTCACCCCTCCACTTT.

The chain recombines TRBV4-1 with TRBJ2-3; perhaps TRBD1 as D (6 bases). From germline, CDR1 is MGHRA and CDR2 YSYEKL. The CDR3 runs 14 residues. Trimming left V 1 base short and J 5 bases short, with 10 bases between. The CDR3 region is CASSQVGARDTQYF. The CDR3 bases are TGCGCCAGCAGCCAAGTGGGGGCCCGAGATACGCAGTATTTT.

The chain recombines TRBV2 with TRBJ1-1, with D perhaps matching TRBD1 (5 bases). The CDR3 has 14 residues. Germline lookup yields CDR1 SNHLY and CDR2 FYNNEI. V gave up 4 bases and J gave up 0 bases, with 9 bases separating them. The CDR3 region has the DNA TGTGCCAGCAGTGCCAGGGATATGAACACTGAAGCTTTCTTT. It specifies CASSARDMNTEAFF.

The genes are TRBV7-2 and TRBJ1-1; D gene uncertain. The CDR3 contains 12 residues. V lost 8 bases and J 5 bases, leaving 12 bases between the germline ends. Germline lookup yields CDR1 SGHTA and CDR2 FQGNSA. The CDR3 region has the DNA TGTGCCAGCTCGGCGATGGGGACTGAAGCTTTCTTT. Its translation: CASSAMGTEAFF.